This T cell receptor beta chain was identified in a study of cytomegalovirus exposure and HLA in healthy donors (dated by TCRdb to about 2017). In terms of the full investigation: An earlier analysis of around 600 of the donors reported roughly 270 Gb of sequence data and 100 million to 130 million unique TCR beta sequences from about 179 million T cells. Rather than using new phenotypic data, the later analysis identified candidate immune exposures from TCR beta sequences and from how often those sequences occurred across donors. Among the approximately 420 genotyped donors, approximately 76% belonged to the genetic ancestry cluster associated with self-reported Caucasian donors. In a later analysis, previously published TCR beta repertoires from several hundred donors were re-analyzed and high-resolution HLA genotyping was added so that TCR occurrence patterns could be studied. Every repertoire in the discovery cohort had been generated on one and the same sequencing platform. The number of donors typed differed by locus, with about 629-640 for A, B, C, DRB1 and DQB1, roughly 520 for DQA1, 600 to 610 for DPA1, and approximately 470 for DPB1. HLA typing covered class I and class II loci at four-digit resolution. Roughly 300 gigabases of sequencing data and roughly 80 million unique TCR sequences made up an early release that covered about 640 HLA-typed donors. In addition to the first cohort of 666 subjects, a separate validation cohort of 120 different subjects was used. An earlier analysis of 500 to 650 of the donors applied high-throughput TCR beta sequencing to assess whether each TCR beta V gene segment acted as functional or pseudogenic. Across some 400 genotyped donors of the cohort, an average of roughly 230,000 unique TCR beta nucleotide sequences per donor were sequenced, and roughly 20% of those sequences were non-productive. In a later genetic analysis, genome-wide SNP genotypes for about 55% of the roughly 670 donors were used, and that subset was treated as a discovery cohort. Roughly five DR-DQ haplotypes were handled as single units for association and clustering because linkage in the cohort was strong. To predict cytomegalovirus infection status, the study combined high-throughput TCR immunosequencing, statistical association of individual TCRs with disease status, and machine learning. Donor age, sex, ethnicity and CMV serostatus were collected together with the repertoire data. Using immunosequencing, the study profiled T cell repertoires from some 670 subjects and related those repertoires to cytomegalovirus serostatus. The study aimed to test whether signatures of past pathogen exposure could be identified by cataloging public T cell receptors.

Broad study findings and their caveats: Compared with equally common non-associated chains, HLA-associated TCR beta chains in a later analysis were more clonally expanded and had lower generation probabilities. According to a later analysis, parvovirus B19, influenza, CMV and Epstein-Barr virus appeared linked to several top co-occurrence clusters. Because some donors lacked HLA typing at each locus, the association tests relied only on the typed subset. A further reported finding was that TCR beta sequences accurately predicted the HLA-A and HLA-B alleles for most subjects in the first cohort. Because counts were too low, about 17 rarely observed V segments, including chromosome 9 orphons, were excluded from the earlier analysis of around 590 of the donors. According to a later analysis, most CMV-associated TCR beta chains appeared to be HLA-restricted, and the HLA associations seemed to be driven largely by CMV exposure. Across donors, most TCR sequences were observed very rarely, whereas some public TCRs were present in many individuals. Because the 87-base-pair reads could not distinguish some IMGT-functional V segments, including TRBV6-2 and TRBV6-3, those segments were excluded. The authors suggested that the approach could potentially be generalized to other disease states and immunological phenotypes. When HLA alleles, especially DR and DQ, strongly co-occurred, attributing TCR associations to individual alleles was difficult. In both the original and validation cohorts, the classifier was reported to diagnose cytomegalovirus status with high specificity and sensitivity. In this cohort, only TCR beta chains were sequenced, and detectable features were limited by the absence of alpha or paired-chain data. Linkage disequilibrium might explain the correlated functional status among segregating V segments, but an unknown experimental factor could not be excluded. A total of fewer than 200 TCR beta chains were listed by the study as associated with cytomegalovirus. Immune exposure information for the cohort was limited to CMV serostatus. A later genetic analysis associated a missense DCLRE1C variant with V-gene and J-gene trimming of TCR beta chains, and an independent cohort replicated the association. In a later analysis, the rate of TCR association differed among HLA loci, with DRB1 alleles having the most associated TCRs and HLA-C alleles having the fewest. In a later analysis, some 17,000 TCR beta sequences were associated with specific HLA alleles at a false discovery rate of 0.05. The presence/absence analyses assumed that sequencing depth was roughly uniform across donors, and that assumption may not be true. Compared with the roughly 700-donor mean, donors in an Asian-associated ancestry cluster had fewer N-insertions in productive TCRs, according to a later genetic analysis. Broadly in line with IMGT annotations, most TCR beta V segments showed up in productive rearrangements about 87% or about 30% of the time in an earlier analysis of 450 to 600 of the donors. A group of highly shared sequence variants was considered likely to be a technical artifact of the sequencing pipeline. A few of the identified cytomegalovirus-associated TCR beta chains were confirmed in vitro to be specific for cytomegalovirus antigens.

This clone has just a few counts. The antigen it binds to is not known. No per-base quality is available; no much larger clone lies one base away. Libraries were prepared through the immunoSEQ multiplex PCR assay. A mixture of 60 forward primers for TCR Vbeta segments and 13 reverse primers for TCR Jbeta segments was used in the multiplex PCR. The CDR3 region of rearranged TCR beta genes was amplified from genomic DNA with a multiplex PCR assay. Amplified TCR beta libraries were sequenced as 87-base-pair reads on the Illumina HiSeq System. Per the original workflow: A later analysis counted approximately 74 million unique TCR beta chains across the 670 or so repertoires, and roughly 9.9 million of these chains were shared by at least two donors. Raw reads were error-corrected and collapsed into unique sequences by a nearest-neighbor algorithm in which closely related sequences were merged to remove PCR and sequencing errors. To assign V, D and J gene segments, CDR3 sequences were aligned to IMGT reference sequences. For a sequence to be retained, at least a six-nucleotide match to both a V gene segment and a J gene segment was required. Rearrangements were called productive when the CDR3 lacked stop codons and stayed in frame with V and J; all others were non-productive. CDR3 was defined according to IMGT convention as the region running from the second conserved V-encoded cysteine to the conserved J-encoded phenylalanine. In an earlier analysis of 500 to 650 of the donors, sequences lacking an unambiguous match to a single V gene segment were excluded. An earlier analysis of 587 of the donors called V segments functional above 56.7% productive rearrangements and segregating when the between-donor standard deviation exceeded 5%. To diagnose cytomegalovirus status from the catalog of TCR beta chain sequences, a statistical classification framework was built. In a later analysis, V and J genes were assigned by comparing TCR nucleotide sequences against IMGT/GENE-DB human TR gene sequences. The TCRdist pipeline was used in a later analysis to assign CDR3 sequences and most-parsimonious VDJ recombination scenarios. In a later analysis, each TCR beta chain was defined by its CDR3 amino acid sequence together with its V-gene family, and reads without a unique V-gene family were excluded. A later analysis removed 500 to 650 highly shared, low-generation-probability nucleotide sequences to deal with suspected cross-contamination and a sequencing artifact. In a later analysis, a clonal expansion index was calculated for each public chain from normalized within-repertoire ranks of inferred template counts. In a later analysis, generation probabilities were computed with a VDJ recombination model fitted to out-of-frame rearrangements, and the resulting probabilities were checked against IGoR. In a later analysis, hypergeometric tests were used to score TCR-TCR, TCR-HLA and TCR-CMV co-occurrence, with a repertoire-size bias correction applied to TCR pairs. To estimate false discovery rates, a later analysis permuted the HLA or CMV assignments 20 times. A later analysis grouped co-occurring TCRs with DBSCAN, adding TCRdist sequence similarity when clustering within HLA-allele-positive subsets. Repertoires with fewer than 30,000 or more than 120,000 public chains, plus five repertoires with anomalous nucleotide sharing, were excluded from co-occurrence clustering. TCRdb limited this immuneACCESS table to in-frame rearrangements with V and J called. A share of clones is missing; checked studies link under half to unresolved V genes, and the rest is unexplained. The V and J calls and clone size were taken over from that table, and D and trimming were inferred from the DNA. The sample has approximately 110,000 clones on record, 75% to 85% of them singletons. Of the sample, 5% to 6.5% falls within the top ten clones.

The junction shows trimming of 8 bases on V and 6 bases on J, plus 14 bases between the germline ends. CDR1 is given as MNHNY and CDR2 as SVGAGI, both from the germline V gene (reference sequence). Counted from cysteine to phenylalanine, this CDR3 has 13 amino acids. Only the CDR3 region is kept as DNA, spanning 39 bases read in frame from base 1. The cohort was made up of roughly 670 healthy bone marrow donors. Cohort members were all nominally healthy when sampled, although unrecorded immune exposures were likely present. The donor tested CMV seronegative, placing the donor among the 352 seronegative members of the cohort. Each donor provided a peripheral blood sample, and peripheral blood mononuclear cells were used for TCR beta sequencing. The Qiagen DNeasy Blood Extraction Kit was used to extract genomic DNA from the blood cell samples.

Sequenced input: PBMCs. This receptor was obtained from a man between 18 and 35 years old in good health and CMV-seronegative. The chain was built from TRBV6-6 and TRBJ2-1; TRBD2 is a weak D gene call, 6 bases matching. The CDR3 protein sequence reads: CASGWRDFNEQFF. The DNA sequence follows: TGTGCCAGCGGTTGGAGGGATTTCAATGAGCAGTTCTTC.